The 28 T cell receptor beta chains listed next were all sequenced from one sample in a study of T cell responses to AZD1222 COVID-19 vaccine. Sequencing used immunoSEQ multiplex PCR; TCRdb keeps in-frame clones, though not all of them. This table has tens of thousands of clones, 87% appearing once. Sample: peripheral blood, taken 28 days after the second AZD1222 dose. Receptors originate from an adult who received the AZD1222 COVID-19 vaccine.

The rearrangement joins TRBV18 to TRBJ1-5; no clear D. Per germline, CDR1 KGHSH and CDR2 LQKENI. The V and J ends lost 6 bases and 4 bases respectively, with 10 bases between them. The CDR3 totals 13 residues. CDR3 region: CASSPDKNQPQHF. The DNA for the CDR3 is TGTGCCAGCTCCCCCGACAAAAATCAGCCCCAGCATTTT. Drawing the rest from reference TRBV18 and TRBJ1-5, the complete variable domain is NAGVMQNPRHLVRRRGQEARLRCSPMKGHSHVYWYRQLPEEGLKFMVYLQKENIIDESGMPKERFSAEFPKEGPSILRIQQVVRGDSAAYFCASSPDKNQPQHFGDGTRLSIL.

CDR3 amino acids: CASSPPGSNGYTF. CDR3 in DNA: TGTGCCAGCTCACCACCAGGGTCTAATGGCTACACCTTC. The chain links TRBV18 to TRBJ1-2; D remains unclear. Germline CDR1 is KGHSH and CDR2 is LQKENI. This CDR3 is 13 amino acids long. The V end was cut by 0 bases, the J end by 6 bases, with 8 bases between. The complete variable domain, with remaining parts taken from reference TRBV18 and TRBJ1-2, reads NAGVMQNPRHLVRRRGQEARLRCSPMKGHSHVYWYRQLPEEGLKFMVYLQKENIIDESGMPKERFSAEFPKEGPSILRIQQVVRGDSAAYFCASSPPGSNGYTFGSGTRLTVV.

This clone was seen only once. The genes are TRBV5-1 and TRBJ2-3, with 7 bases lining up with TRBD1. The ends lost 5 bases at V and 2 bases at J; junction bases unmatched: 8. The CDR3 runs to 15 residues. The V gene's germline CDR1 is SGHRS and CDR2 YFSETQ. In DNA form, the CDR3 reads TGCGCCAGCAGGAGGGACAGCTCGAACACAGATACGCAGTATTTT. Translated: CASRRDSSNTDTQYF.

The gene calls are TRBV10-1 and TRBJ2-1; 12 bases match TRBD2. CDR1 and CDR2 from the germline V gene are WNHNN and SYGVQD (reference sequence). This CDR3 has 17 amino acids. V lost 2 bases to trimming and J lost 7 bases; unmatched junction nucleotides: 9. In nucleotides, the CDR3 is TGCGCCAGCAGTGAGCCCGTGACTAGCGGGAGTAAAAATGAGCAGTTCTTC. It specifies CASSEPVTSGSKNEQFF.

In regard to this clone: Other nucleotide sequences in the sample specify the same CDR3. The rearrangement links TRBV7-9 to TRBJ2-3; a possible D gene is TRBD1 (5 bases). V dropped 5 bases and J dropped 1 base, with 13 bases sitting between them. This CDR3 contains 15 residues. CDR1 and CDR2 (germline): SEHNR, FQNEAQ (reference sequence). CDR3 sequence: CASSPGRGGTDTQYF. CDR3 in DNA: TGTGCCAGCAGCCCAGGGCGCGGTGGCACAGATACGCAGTATTTT.

This chain joins TRBV29-1 and TRBJ1-4; 9 bases fit TRBD1. This CDR3 region has 13 residues. Germline V lookup: CDR1 SQVTM, CDR2 ANQGSEA. J gave up 6 bases and V 6 bases, and 5 bases lay outside the gene matches. The CDR3: CSVGQGKHEKLFF. CDR3 coding DNA: TGCAGCGTCGGACAGGGGAAGCATGAAAAACTGTTTTTT.

The chain employs TRBV6-5 and TRBJ1-6, with D hard to call. Trimming took 0 bases from V and 8 from J, leaving 11 bases between them. The CDR3 is 15 amino acids. Germline V gives CDR1 MNHEY, CDR2 SVGAGI. The CDR3 protein is CASSYSTPPDSPLHF. CDR3 nucleotides: TGTGCCAGCAGTTACTCGACTCCCCCGGATTCACCCCTCCACTTT.

The chain is built from TRBV6-2 or TRBV6-3 and TRBJ1-2, with 8 bases matching TRBD1. In germline, CDR1 is MNHEY, CDR2 SVGEGT. CDR3 length: 20 amino acids. V gave up 2 bases and J gave up 6 bases; unmatched junction bases: 23. The CDR3 loop is CASSYRPTSTGVIPSNGYTF. CDR3 coding DNA: TGTGCCAGCAGTTACCGTCCTACCTCGACAGGGGTTATCCCCTCTAATGGCTACACCTTC.

The V call is TRBV7-9, the J call TRBJ1-3; 7 nucleotides agree with TRBD1. This CDR3 is built from 14 residues. After removal of 5 bases from V and 2 bases from J, the junction contained 3 bases not matched to a gene. Germline V gene data show CDR1 as SEHNR and CDR2 as FQNEAQ (reference sequence). In DNA form, the CDR3 reads TGTGCCAGCAGCCCCGGGACAGCTGGAAACACCATATATTTT. Amino acid sequence: CASSPGTAGNTIYF.

V is TRBV19 and J is TRBJ1-2; D not resolved. The V gene's germline CDR1 is LNHDA and CDR2 SQIVND (reference sequence). This CDR3 region has 15 residues. Trimming shortened V by 1 base and J by 0 bases, and 9 bases separated the two germline ends. CDR3 residues: CASSIGWEANYGYTF. The CDR3 DNA reads TGTGCCAGTAGTATAGGATGGGAAGCTAACTATGGCTACACCTTC.

V gene TRBV6-5 combines with J gene TRBJ2-1, with a tentative D call TRBD2 (5 bases). The V gene's germline CDR1 is MNHEY and CDR2 SVGAGI. This CDR3 contains 15 residues. V dropped 7 bases and J dropped 5 bases, with 18 bases sitting between them. The CDR3 bases are TGTGCCAGCACTCGGGATTCCTTGCCAAACAATGAGCAGTTCTTC. Protein sequence: CASTRDSLPNNEQFF.

The genes are TRBV14 and TRBJ2-1, with 10 positions matching TRBD2. CDR3 length: 14 amino acids. Trimming at V came to 7 bases and at J to 8 bases, leaving 8 bases not matched to a gene. From germline, CDR1 is SGHDN and CDR2 FVKESK. The CDR3 reads CASNLAGVDDEQFF. For the CDR3, the DNA is TGTGCCAGCAATCTAGCGGGAGTAGACGATGAGCAGTTCTTC.

This chain links TRBV29-1 with TRBJ1-1, with D possibly matching TRBD1 (5 bases). CDR1 and CDR2 (germline): SQVTM, ANQGSEA. This CDR3 comprises 12 residues. V dropped 8 bases and J dropped 10 bases, with 20 bases sitting between them. The CDR3 loop is CSSSDSPGRAFF. CDR3 DNA sequence: TGCAGCTCATCTGACAGTCCCGGACGAGCTTTCTTT.

The chain carries TRBV7-2 and TRBJ2-2; 11 nucleotides agree with TRBD1. V lost 2 bases to trimming and J lost 3 bases; unmatched junction nucleotides: 8. This CDR3 has 18 amino acids. Looked up from germline, CDR1 is SGHTA and CDR2 is FQGNSA. The CDR3 loop reads CASSLLGTGGHYTGELFF. The CDR3, as DNA: TGTGCCAGCAGCTTACTGGGGACAGGGGGACACTACACCGGGGAGCTGTTTTTT.

This clone turned up a few times. The chain links TRBV30 to TRBJ1-1; the D gene is possibly TRBD1 (5 bases). Trimming took 1 base from V and 2 from J, leaving 17 bases between them. The CDR3 length is 16 residues. CDR1 GTSNPN and CDR2 SVGIG come from the germline V gene (reference sequence). CDR3 coding DNA: TGTGCCTGGAGTGGGGGGGAGGGCGGTCAAAACACTGAAGCTTTCTTT. Translated, it gives CAWSGGEGGQNTEAFF.

The chain is built from TRBV5-1 and TRBJ2-3, with TRBD2 matching over 13 bases. The CDR3 consists of 16 residues. V shed 4 bases, J shed 1 base, and the junction held 3 bases outside the gene matches. Looked up from germline, CDR1 is SGHRS and CDR2 is YFSETQ. CDR3 nucleotide sequence: TGCGCCAGCAGCCCTGGACTAGCGGGAGGCACAGATACGCAGTATTTT. Translating gives CASSPGLAGGTDTQYF.

The chain combines TRBV6-1 with TRBJ2-6; no clear D. This CDR3 is 16 amino acids long. The germline V gene has CDR1 MNHNS and CDR2 SASEGT. V lost 3 bases and J 3 bases, leaving 12 bases between the germline ends. The CDR3 DNA follows: TGTGCCAGCAGTGAGCCACCGACCCGTGGGGCCAACGTCCTGACTTTC. As protein: CASSEPPTRGANVLTF.

The V gene is TRBV19, the J gene TRBJ1-5; D gene uncertain. V lost 7 bases and J 5 bases, leaving 12 bases between the germline ends. CDR3 size: 13 residues. Germline loops: CDR1 LNHDA, CDR2 SQIVND (reference sequence). The CDR3 spells CASTQTLHQPQHF. The CDR3, as DNA: TGTGCCAGTACACAGACCCTACATCAGCCCCAGCATTTT.

This rearrangement joins TRBV5-5 to TRBJ2-3, with D unresolved. The V end was cut by 2 bases, the J end by 3 bases, with 16 bases between. In germline, CDR1 is SGHKS, CDR2 YYEKEE (reference sequence). The CDR3 sequence is 16 residues long. The CDR3 sequence: CASSLVHMGFTDTQYF. The CDR3 DNA is TGTGCCAGCAGCTTAGTCCACATGGGTTTTACAGATACGCAGTATTTT.

The chain couples TRBV11-1 to TRBJ1-1; no reliable D call. The CDR3 loop spans 16 amino acids. V was cut by 3 bases and J by 1 base, with 15 bases left in between. Germline V gene data show CDR1 as SGHAT and CDR2 as FQDESV (reference sequence). CDR3 bases: TGTGCCAGCAGCTTCTTAGCGGGGATCTCGAACACTGAAGCTTTCTTT. Encoded protein: CASSFLAGISNTEAFF.

The rearrangement uses TRBV11-2 and TRBJ2-2; 13 bases are a match to TRBD2. Germline CDR1 and CDR2: SGHAT and FQNNGV. The CDR3 runs 19 residues. The junction had 7 bases not matched to a gene; V was cut back by 3 bases and J by 0 bases. The CDR3 here is CASSFLGLAGASNTGELFF. In nucleotides, the CDR3 is TGTGCCAGCAGCTTCCTCGGACTAGCGGGAGCCTCGAACACCGGGGAGCTGTTTTTT.

The CDR3 spells CASRHRTSHNEQFF. The CDR3 nucleotides read TGTGCCAGCAGGCATCGGACCAGCCACAATGAGCAGTTCTTC. The J gene is TRBJ2-1, the V gene TRBV7-9; D is undetermined. CDR3 size: 14 residues. V was clipped by 6 bases and J by 5 bases, with 14 bases between them. The germline gives CDR1 SEHNR, CDR2 FQNEAQ (reference sequence).

The chain has TRBV27 and TRBJ1-4; D is unresolved. Between the trimmed V and J ends, which lost 5 bases and 5 bases, there was a span of 6 bases. The CDR3 contains 12 residues. Germline CDR1 reads MNHEY; CDR2 reads SMNVEV (reference sequence). CDR3 sequence reads: CASSPRNEKLFF. DNA of the CDR3: TGTGCCAGCAGTCCCCGAAATGAAAAACTGTTTTTT.

This sequence joins TRBV7-9 and TRBJ2-5; the D is unclear. The V end lost 2 bases, the J end lost 4 bases, and 5 bases lay between the germline ends. The CDR3 runs to 12 residues. Germline lookup yields CDR1 SEHNR and CDR2 FQNEAQ (reference sequence). CDR3 region: CASSLWGETQYF. The CDR3 DNA is TGTGCCAGCAGCTTATGGGGAGAGACCCAGTACTTC.

The V and J genes are TRBV29-1 and TRBJ2-7, with D perhaps TRBD1 or TRBD2 (5 bases each). V lost 4 bases and J 3 bases, leaving 13 bases between the germline ends. This CDR3 region has 13 residues. Germline V gene data show CDR1 as SQVTM and CDR2 as ANQGSEA. The CDR3 region is CSVGDPRHYEQYF. The CDR3 DNA is TGCAGCGTTGGGGACCCTCGCCACTACGAGCAGTACTTC.

The rearrangement uses TRBV2 and TRBJ1-3; tentative D call: TRBD1 (5 bases). CDR3 length equals 14 residues. Trimming stripped 6 bases from V and 0 bases from J, with 9 bases between. Germline lookup yields CDR1 SNHLY and CDR2 FYNNEI. The CDR3 region is CASRFDSSGNTIYF. The CDR3 DNA sequence: TGTGCCAGCAGGTTCGACAGCTCTGGAAACACCATATATTTT.

This clone has only one observation. This chain uses TRBV2 with TRBJ1-5; possibly TRBD1 for D (5 bases). This CDR3 has 15 amino acids. Trimming stripped 4 bases from V and 2 bases from J, with 12 bases between. Germline V lookup: CDR1 SNHLY, CDR2 FYNNEI. CDR3 in amino acids: CASSVRGRGNQPQHF. DNA of the CDR3: TGTGCCAGCAGTGTAAGGGGCAGGGGCAATCAGCCCCAGCATTTT. Supplemented by reference TRBV2 and TRBJ1-5, the full variable domain reads EPEVTQTPSHQVTQMGQEVILRCVPISNHLYFYWYRQILGQKVEFLVSFYNNEISEKSEIFDDQFSVERPDGSNFTLKIRSTKLEDSAMYFCASSVRGRGNQPQHFGDGTRLSIL.

The gene calls are TRBV19 and TRBJ2-3, with 12 positions matching TRBD2. CDR1 and CDR2 (germline): LNHDA, SQIVND (reference sequence). The CDR3 consists of 15 residues. V was pared by 7 bases and J by 4 bases, with 6 bases of the junction left unmatched. CDR3 residues: CASIPTSGSADTQYF. In DNA form, the CDR3 reads TGTGCCAGTATCCCGACTAGCGGGAGTGCAGATACGCAGTATTTT. The whole variable domain, remainder taken from reference TRBV19 and TRBJ2-3, is DGGITQSPKYLFRKEGQNVTLSCEQNLNHDAMYWYRQDPGQGLRLIYYSQIVNDFQKGDIAEGYSVSREKKESFPLTVTSAQKNPTAFYLCASIPTSGSADTQYFGPGTRLTVL.